This is a list of T cell receptor beta chains from one sample in a study of T cells in localized non-small cell lung cancer. Profiled with immunoSEQ multiplex PCR; TCRdb holds only in-frame clones, not every one. The sample yields roughly 21,000 clones, approximately 90% seen once. The sample consisted of peripheral blood, taken before any cancer treatment. The receptors derive from a woman aged 35 to 70 with stage I lung adenocarcinoma. Each CDR3 is given with its conserved first and last residue. D genes are given only for firm matches. Expanded clones are given a class, and other clones once, few, many or no size at all.

TRBD1	TRBV28	NA	TRBJ2-7	CARPGWGQSYEQYF	TGTGCCAGGCCCGGATGGGGACAGTCCTACGAGCAGTACTTC
NA	TRBV11-2	NA	TRBJ1-1	CASSLDLGEAFF	TGTGCCAGCAGCTTAGATCTAGGGGAAGCTTTCTTT
NA	TRBV5-1	NA	TRBJ1-2	CASSFDGTLGGYTF	TGCGCCAGCAGCTTCGACGGGACTTTGGGGGGCTACACCTTC
TRBD2	TRBV19	NA	TRBJ2-1	CASRRGRAFYNEQFF	TGTGCCAGTAGACGCGGGAGGGCGTTCTACAATGAGCAGTTCTTC
NA	TRBV5-1	NA	TRBJ2-3	CASSLGNRLATDTQYF	TGCGCCAGCAGCTTGGGGAATCGGTTGGCCACAGATACGCAGTATTTT
NA	TRBV5-1	NA	TRBJ1-1	CASSLIGGENTEAFF	TGCGCCAGCAGCTTGATTGGGGGCGAGAACACTGAAGCTTTCTTT
TRBD1	TRBV7-2	NA	TRBJ1-6	CASSSGQINSPLHF	TGTGCCAGCAGCTCGGGACAGATTAATTCACCCCTCCACTTT
NA	TRBV15	NA	TRBJ2-5	CATSKSGETQYF	TGTGCCACCAGCAAGTCCGGGGAGACCCAGTACTTC
TRBD2	TRBV28	NA	TRBJ2-1	CASRLPLAGGPKQFF	TGTGCCAGCAGACTACCACTAGCGGGAGGCCCCAAGCAGTTCTTC
TRBD1	TRBV5-1	NA	TRBJ2-6	CASSFIRTGDAGANVLTF	TGCGCCAGCAGCTTTATCAGGACAGGGGATGCTGGGGCCAACGTCCTGACTTTC
TRBD1	TRBV5-6	NA	TRBJ1-4	CASSRPGQGHEKLFF	TGTGCCAGCAGCCGACCGGGACAGGGACATGAAAAACTGTTTTTT
NA	TRBV28	NA	TRBJ1-4	CASKGPLPNEKLFF	TGTGCCAGCAAAGGGCCTCTTCCAAATGAAAAACTGTTTTTT
NA	TRBV11-2	NA	TRBJ2-7	CASSPPGSYEQYF	TGTGCCAGCAGCCCCCCCGGGTCCTACGAGCAGTACTTC
TRBD1	TRBV2	NA	TRBJ1-2	CASILDRENSGYTF	TGTGCCAGCATCCTAGACAGGGAGAATAGTGGCTACACCTTC
TRBD1	TRBV27	NA	TRBJ1-2	CASSFAWGTGVYGYTF	TGTGCCAGCAGTTTCGCATGGGGGACAGGCGTCTATGGCTACACCTTC
TRBD2	TRBV7-2	NA	TRBJ2-7	CASSSGLAAYSYEQYF	TGTGCCAGCAGCTCGGGACTAGCGGCTTACTCCTACGAGCAGTACTTC
NA	TRBV18	NA	TRBJ2-1	CASSQGHQYNEQFF	TGTGCCAGCTCGCAGGGACACCAATACAATGAGCAGTTCTTC
TRBD1	TRBV6-6	NA	TRBJ1-3	CASSSTGRNTIYF	TGTGCCAGCAGTTCGACAGGGAGAAACACCATATATTTT
TRBD2	TRBV5-6	NA	TRBJ2-3	CASSLGGLAGSDTQYF	TGTGCCAGCAGCCTAGGGGGACTAGCGGGATCAGATACGCAGTATTTT
TRBD2	TRBV5-6	NA	TRBJ2-1	CASSLDFGRAHNEQFF	TGTGCCAGCAGCTTGGATTTCGGGAGGGCCCACAATGAGCAGTTCTTC
TRBD1	TRBV5-1	few	TRBJ1-5	CASSLGTGSGVGNQPQHF	TGCGCCAGCAGCTTGGGGACAGGGTCGGGAGTCGGCAATCAGCCCCAGCATTTT
NA	TRBV6-5	NA	TRBJ2-7	CASAIYRGGDEQYF	TGTGCCAGCGCGATATACAGGGGAGGGGACGAGCAGTACTTC
TRBD2	TRBV19	NA	TRBJ2-5	CASSIPPSGIQETQYF	TGTGCCAGTAGTATCCCCCCTAGCGGAATCCAAGAGACCCAGTACTTC
NA	TRBV6-8	NA	TRBJ2-7	CASSWGSYEQYF	TGTGCCAGCAGTTGGGGCTCCTACGAGCAGTACTTC
NA	TRBV11-2	NA	TRBJ1-3	CASSFGPSGNTIYF	TGTGCCAGCAGCTTTGGGCCATCTGGAAACACCATATATTTT
TRBD1	TRBV5-1	NA	TRBJ2-3	CASSPTGDITDTQYF	TGCGCCAGCAGCCCGACAGGGGATATCACAGATACGCAGTATTTT
NA	TRBV28	NA	TRBJ1-6	CASSLGNRVSPLHF	TGTGCCAGCAGTTTAGGGAACAGGGTTTCACCCCTCCACTTT
NA	TRBV6-5	NA	TRBJ2-2	CASSLQGRGELFF	TGTGCCAGCAGTCTACAGGGTAGGGGGGAGCTGTTTTTT
NA	TRBV5-4	NA	TRBJ2-1	CASSLALTTANEQFF	TGTGCCAGCAGCTTGGCTCTAACTACCGCGAATGAGCAGTTCTTC
NA	TRBV2	NA	TRBJ2-7	CASRSRGTPGAGEQYF	TGTGCCAGCAGATCGAGGGGTACTCCCGGGGCAGGGGAGCAGTACTTC
NA	TRBV6-5	NA	TRBJ2-1	CASSSWLGGGNEQFF	TGTGCCAGCAGTTCCTGGTTGGGAGGAGGGAATGAGCAGTTCTTC
NA	TRBV2	NA	TRBJ2-1	CASRRDSTNEQFF	TGTGCCAGCCGCCGGGACTCTACGAATGAGCAGTTCTTC
NA	TRBV5-1	NA	TRBJ2-2	CASSLQGYGELFF	TGCGCCAGCAGCTTGCAGGGGTACGGGGAGCTGTTTTTT
TRBD1	TRBV28	once	TRBJ1-5	CASSSPTGGHLNQPQHF	TGTGCCAGCAGTTCCCCGACAGGGGGCCATCTCAATCAGCCCCAGCATTTT
NA	TRBV7-9	once	TRBJ2-3	CASSPPGISTDTQYF	TGTGCCAGCAGCCCTCCGGGGATTAGCACAGATACGCAGTATTTT
NA	TRBV30	NA	TRBJ1-3	CAWTRGPGTLGNTIYF	TGTGCCTGGACTAGAGGTCCTGGAACACTTGGAAACACCATATATTTT
NA	TRBV6-5	NA	TRBJ2-1	CASSYTGPYNEQFF	TGTGCCAGCAGTTATACGGGACCATACAATGAGCAGTTCTTC
NA	TRBV19	NA	TRBJ1-2	CASSIGREGGYTF	TGTGCCAGTAGTATAGGCAGGGAAGGAGGCTACACCTTC
NA	TRBV4-1	NA	TRBJ2-6	CASSQEPGGGANVLTF	TGCGCCAGCAGCCAAGAACCCGGGGGCGGGGCCAACGTCCTGACTTTC
NA	TRBV28	NA	TRBJ1-5	CASSPSPSRQYSNQPQHF	TGTGCCAGCAGCCCCAGCCCTTCGAGACAGTATAGCAATCAGCCCCAGCATTTT
TRBD2	TRBV19	once	TRBJ2-7	CASRGRLAGEEQYF	TGTGCCAGTAGAGGCCGACTAGCGGGAGAAGAGCAGTACTTC
TRBD1	TRBV27	once	TRBJ2-1	CASGQGPYNEQFF	TGTGCCAGCGGACAGGGTCCCTACAATGAGCAGTTCTTC
TRBD2	TRBV5-4	once	TRBJ2-5	CASSRTSGGYQETQYF	TGTGCCAGCAGCCGGACTAGCGGAGGGTACCAAGAGACCCAGTACTTC
NA	TRBV2	NA	TRBJ2-3	CASSSGYPVAGSTDTQYF	TGTGCCAGCAGCAGCGGGTACCCTGTGGCGGGGAGCACAGATACGCAGTATTTT